This TCR beta chain originates from a study of preoperative IRX-2 immunotherapy in early breast cancer. Data came from immunoSEQ multiplex PCR; TCRdb stores just in-frame clones and leaves some out. The sample yields over 60,000 clones, roughly 94% seen once. Treatment specified: preoperative locoregional IRX-2 cytokine immunotherapy. Patients received preoperative, locoregional IRX-2 cytokine immunotherapy in a phase Ib study. A word on this clone: Other nucleotide sequences from this sample produce the same CDR3.

The receptor's source is a human donor with breast cancer. This specimen was taken from a patient treated with IRX-2 immunotherapy.

DNA for the CDR3: TGTGCCATCAGTGGGGCGGGAAACACTGAAGCTTTCTTT. Its protein product is CAISGAGNTEAFF. V usage is TRBV10-3 and J usage is TRBJ1-1, with D uncertain. The CDR3 runs to 13 residues. Germline CDR1 is ENHRY and CDR2 is SYGVKD. Trimming stripped 4 bases from V and 2 bases from J, with 8 bases between.